This TCR beta chain was obtained from a study of T cells in Graves' hyperthyroidism and ophthalmopathy. On the study more broadly: Peripheral blood specimens were obtained at initial diagnosis, prior to any treatment. Study-level points and caveats: In validation, the model predicted ophthalmopathy. These predictions came a median roughly seven months before onset.

Blood from later-ophthalmopathy patients was taken at first hyperthyroidism diagnosis. From 10 ml of fresh peripheral blood, PBMCs were isolated. This clonotype was found a few times. The antigen is undetermined. From germline, CDR1 is SGDLS and CDR2 YYNGEE. V was shortened by 6 bases and J by 0 bases, with 11 bases between the two germline ends. This CDR3 spans 14 amino acids. Researchers amplified the TCR beta CDR3 regions from RNA transcripts. The HTBI primer set served for first-round RT-PCR of the TCR CDR3. MiXCR was run by TCRdb on the multiplex PCR reads, yielding one entry per CDR3 protein. The table shows a few hundred thousand distinct CDR3 sequences, with about 13% occurring only once.

Sequenced material: blood. The origin of this receptor is a man in his thirties or forties with Graves' hyperthyroidism that later progressed to Graves' ophthalmopathy. The chain employs TRBV9 and TRBJ2-3; the D is unclear. The CDR3 DNA sequence: TGTGCCAGCACCGCGGCGGCCAGCACAGATACGCAGTATTTT. It yields the protein CASTAAASTDTQYF.